This T cell receptor (beta chain) derives from a study of response to subunit inactivated influenza vaccine. Findings of the study overall: Each seasonal influenza vaccination recruits few new T cells, the authors suggested.

Concerning this clonotype: Its antigen is not known.

TCRdb independently ran MiXCR on the RT-PCR reads; one entry per CDR3 protein. The sample holds 500,000 or so distinct CDR3 sequences; more than 15% are singletons and the top ten take 3%. The CDR3 contains 15 residues. CDR1 is SGHRS and CDR2 is YFSETQ in the germline V gene. The V and J ends lost 4 bases and 7 bases respectively, with 17 bases between them. The source is a man between 50 and 75 years old who received an inactivated influenza vaccine. The chain employs TRBV5-1 and TRBJ1-4, with D possibly being TRBD1 (5 bases). This specimen was CD4+ T cells sorted from PBMCs, taken less than 30 months after vaccination. The CDR3 loop reads CASSPGDLIGEKLFF. For the CDR3, the DNA is TGCGCCAGCAGCCCCGGGGACCTAATCGGTGAAAAACTGTTTTTT.